The clone carrying this T cell receptor (beta chain) was counted only a few times. The authors' processing: Reference gene primer amplification yielded estimated nucleated cell counts. Here immunoSEQ multiplex PCR was the method, and the copy in TCRdb shows in-frame clones only, minus some. D and trimming were read from the DNA, whereas the V and J calls and clone size are those reported in that table. The table has about 170,000 clones, under 85% seen once. CDR3 length: 14 amino acids. Trimming removed 7 bases from V and 7 bases from J, with 16 bases in between. Germline V gene sequence: CDR1 SEHNR, CDR2 FQNEAQ (reference sequence). The sample comes from a study of blood T cell repertoires in COVID-19. Study summary: Samples taken during acute and convalescent COVID-19 were collected in the United States, Italy and Spain. Sources were T cells, B-cell-depleted T cells, or PBMCs; the material itself was cDNA or gDNA.

Sequenced sample: peripheral blood. V is TRBV7-9 and J is TRBJ1-4, with D maybe TRBD1 (6 bases). This clonotype was sampled from a man between 60 and 75 years old who had recovered from COVID-19. DNA for the CDR3: TGTGCCAGCATCCAGACAGGCCAGACTGAAAAACTGTTTTTT. It specifies CASIQTGQTEKLFF.